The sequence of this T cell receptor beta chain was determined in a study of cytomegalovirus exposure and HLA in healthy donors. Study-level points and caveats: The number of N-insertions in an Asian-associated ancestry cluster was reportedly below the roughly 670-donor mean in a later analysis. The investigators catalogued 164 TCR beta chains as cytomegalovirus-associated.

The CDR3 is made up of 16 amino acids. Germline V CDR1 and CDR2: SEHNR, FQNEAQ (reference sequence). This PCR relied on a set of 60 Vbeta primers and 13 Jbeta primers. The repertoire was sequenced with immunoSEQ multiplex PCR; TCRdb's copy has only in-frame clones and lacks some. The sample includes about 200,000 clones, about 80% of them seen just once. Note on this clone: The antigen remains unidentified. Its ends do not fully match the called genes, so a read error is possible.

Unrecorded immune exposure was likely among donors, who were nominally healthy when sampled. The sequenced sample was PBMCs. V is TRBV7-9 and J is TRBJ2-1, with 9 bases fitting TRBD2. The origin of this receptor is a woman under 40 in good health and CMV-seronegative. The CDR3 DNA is TGTTCCAGCAGCTCTCTTACTAGCGGGCGATACAATGAGCAGTTCTTC. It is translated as CSSSSLTSGRYNEQFF.